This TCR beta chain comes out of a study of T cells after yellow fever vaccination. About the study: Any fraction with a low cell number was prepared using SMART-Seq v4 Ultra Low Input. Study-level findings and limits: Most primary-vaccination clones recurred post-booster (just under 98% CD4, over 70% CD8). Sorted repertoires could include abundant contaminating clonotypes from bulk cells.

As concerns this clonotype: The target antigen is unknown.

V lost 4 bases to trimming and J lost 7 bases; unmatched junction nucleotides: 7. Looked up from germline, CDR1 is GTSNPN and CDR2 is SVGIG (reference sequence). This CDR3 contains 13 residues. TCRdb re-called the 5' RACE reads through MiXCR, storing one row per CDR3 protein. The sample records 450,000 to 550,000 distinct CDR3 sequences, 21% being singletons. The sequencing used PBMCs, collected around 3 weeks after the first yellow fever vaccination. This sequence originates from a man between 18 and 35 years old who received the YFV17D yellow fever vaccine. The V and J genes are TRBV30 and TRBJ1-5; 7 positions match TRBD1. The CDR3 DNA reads TGTGCCTGGAACAGGGGATCGGAACAGCCCCAGCATTTT. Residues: CAWNRGSEQPQHF. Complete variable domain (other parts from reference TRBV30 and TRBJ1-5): SQTIHQWPATLVQPVGSPLSLECTVEGTSNPNLYWYRQAAGRGLQLLFYSVGIGQISSEVPQNLSASRPQDRQFILSSKKLLLSDSGFYLCAWNRGSEQPQHFGDGTRLSIL.